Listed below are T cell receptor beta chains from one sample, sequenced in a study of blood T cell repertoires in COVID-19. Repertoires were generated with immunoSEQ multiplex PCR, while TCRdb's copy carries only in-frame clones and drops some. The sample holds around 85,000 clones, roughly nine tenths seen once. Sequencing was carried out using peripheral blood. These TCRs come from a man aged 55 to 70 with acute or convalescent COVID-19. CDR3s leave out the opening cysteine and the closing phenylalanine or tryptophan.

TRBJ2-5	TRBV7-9	ASSLGPGEQETQY
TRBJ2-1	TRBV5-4	ASSLGRGMTGNEQF
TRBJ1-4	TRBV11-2	ASSLTTGVVEKLF
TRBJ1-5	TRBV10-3	AMSGTGTQPQH
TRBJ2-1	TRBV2	ASSKFPNEQF
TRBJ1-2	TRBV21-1	ASSGEDRAHYGYT
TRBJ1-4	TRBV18	ASSPRGRGNNEKLF
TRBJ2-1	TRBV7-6	ASSLVGGGGEQF
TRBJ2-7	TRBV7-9	ASTLKGCGSWVQY
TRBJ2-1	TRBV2	ASSDWGRSSEQF
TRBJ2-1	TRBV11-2	ASSHRMKTSGVYEQF
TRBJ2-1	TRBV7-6	ASSLFVTVGPYNEQF
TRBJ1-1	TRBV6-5	ASSFTGTANTEAF
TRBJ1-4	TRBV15	ATSGREQGTGNEKLF
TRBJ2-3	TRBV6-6	ASRLGLASTDTQY
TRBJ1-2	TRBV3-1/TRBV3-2	ASSRGSGGGYT
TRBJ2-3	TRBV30	AWSPGGPLTDTQY
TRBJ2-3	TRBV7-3	ASSLLFRTQY
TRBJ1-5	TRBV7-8	ASRQGFNQPQH
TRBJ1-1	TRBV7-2	ASSTQQGVAEAF
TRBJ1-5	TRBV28	ASRRTLSEPQH
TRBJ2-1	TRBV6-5	ASSYGQTSNNEQF
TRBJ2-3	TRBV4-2	ASSQDKGAAWQY
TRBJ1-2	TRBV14	ASSPVIPGYGYT
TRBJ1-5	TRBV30	AWSTQGPNQPQH
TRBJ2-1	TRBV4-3	ASSQDHRRGYFDNEQF
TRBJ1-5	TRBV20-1	SASLGQGNQPQH
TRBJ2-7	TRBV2	ASSRQGAQEQY
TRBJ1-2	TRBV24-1	ATSEGTAYGYT
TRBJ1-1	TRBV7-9	ASSLDRGLLSEAF
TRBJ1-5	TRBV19	ASSISWHDSNQPQH
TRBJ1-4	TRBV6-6	ASSLNDLRDSQNEKLF
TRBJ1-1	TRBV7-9	ASTFAGYRAF
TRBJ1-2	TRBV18	ASSPSGTNDNYGYT
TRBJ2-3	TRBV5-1	ASSSTGDKDTQY
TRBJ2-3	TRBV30	AGLLAGVTDTQY
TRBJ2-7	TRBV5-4	ASSPPGTGISEQY
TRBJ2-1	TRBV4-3	ASSQDRIAGDNEQF
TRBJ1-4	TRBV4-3	ASSQDRNFRLF
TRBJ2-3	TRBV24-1	ATSDPRTLTSGGAPDTQY
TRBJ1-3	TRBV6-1	ASSERDRVGNTIY
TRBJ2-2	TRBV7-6	ASTLGGVWSGELF
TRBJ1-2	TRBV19	ASTRRQYYGYT
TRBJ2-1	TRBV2	ASSDAGTGEAYNEQF